These T cell receptor beta chains were read from a single sample in a study of beta chain features in type 1 diabetes. Produced via immunoSEQ multiplex PCR; TCRdb's table is partial and in-frame only. The sample lists about 620,000 clones; 15% to 18% were seen once. The sequencing sample was made of naive CD4+ T cells from blood. Receptor source: a man in his late teens or twenties in good health. Both conserved end residues are part of each CDR3.

V: TRBV18; CDR3: CASSRSTGGVQPQHF
V: TRBV4-1; CDR3: CASSPGLKGDTQYF
V: TRBV7-9; CDR3: CATRPQAASYEQYF
V: TRBV7-2; CDR3: CASSRNRGLTEAFF
V: TRBV5-1; CDR3: CASSGGLQETQYF
V: TRBV7-2; CDR3: CASSPLSGNEQFF
V: TRBV28; CDR3: CASRGNPGQGVWGYGYTF
V: TRBV7-2; CDR3: CASSREGQQAFF
V: TRBV20-1; CDR3: CSAYLNYGYTF
V: TRBV10-3; CDR3: CAIGAQETQYF
V: TRBV20-1; CDR3: CSARHRDGYTF
V: TRBV28; CDR3: CASSLGQGDAEQYF
V: TRBV9; CDR3: CASSPQPGGQPQHF
V: TRBV14; CDR3: CASSQDVRGKDTQYF
V: TRBV6-5; CDR3: CVPPRAFF
V: TRBV19; CDR3: CASRSPGEAFF
V: TRBV14; CDR3: CASSQEGTFPRGETQYF
V: TRBV18; CDR3: CASSPLGLVKNIQYF
V: TRBV14; CDR3: CASSQNHGGAAEAFF
V: TRBV4-1; CDR3: CASSQLFRDTSYEQYF
V: TRBV2; CDR3: CASRATGFGNEKLFF
V: TRBV27; CDR3: CASSPRDRPYNEQFF
V: TRBV7-2; CDR3: CASSPGTLNTGELFF
V: TRBV7-3; CDR3: CASSRDGETTQYF
V: TRBV7-9; CDR3: CASSPGAAFPYEQYF
V: TRBV15; CDR3: CATSNRGTGELFF
V: TRBV7-3; CDR3: CASSLKNGYEQYF
V: TRBV30; CDR3: CAWSVRLVSSYNSPLHF
V: TRBV4-3; CDR3: CASSQDVSGNTIYF
V: TRBV28; CDR3: CASSKGFAYNEQFF
V: TRBV28; CDR3: CASSFVTGRKSGANVLTF
V: TRBV9; CDR3: CASSVEGFSEQFF
V: TRBV6-1; CDR3: CASSESTAGGLYNEQFF
V: TRBV29-1; CDR3: CSVDAGGANTEAFF
V: TRBV6-6; CDR3: CASSYFDGRNEQYF
V: TRBV15; CDR3: CATSREGLNSPLHF
V: TRBV20-1; CDR3: CSAGTGRAFF
V: TRBV7-2; CDR3: CASSLGQGGREQYF
V: TRBV7-9; CDR3: CASSLIWTGTYEQYF
V: TRBV6-5; CDR3: CASSYSLAEIDGYTF